One sample yielded the 6 T cell receptor beta chains listed below, sequenced in a study of blood T cell repertoires in COVID-19. The assay was immunoSEQ multiplex PCR, and TCRdb's table has in-frame clones only and misses some. The sample carries some 230,000 clones, around 86% recorded once. Sequenced input: peripheral blood. These receptors were taken from an elderly woman with COVID-19, enrolled during active disease.

The sample holds a few counts of this clone. This chain links TRBV30 with TRBJ1-1; D gene unclear. The CDR3 is made up of 11 amino acids. Germline lookup yields CDR1 GTSNPN and CDR2 SVGIG (reference sequence). V was clipped by 3 bases and J by 3 bases, with 5 bases between them. The CDR3 sequence: CAWRGDTEAFF. The CDR3 DNA is TGTGCCTGGAGGGGAGACACTGAAGCTTTCTTT.

A word on this clone: Germline is not matched at one junction end, which may reflect a read error. CDR3 DNA: TGTGCCAGCAGGGAAGACAGGGGCTTCTATAGTGAGCAGTACTTC. It specifies CASREDRGFYSEQYF. The rearrangement links TRBV6-1 to TRBJ2-7; 8 bases agree with TRBD1. CDR3 length equals 15 residues. Germline lookup yields CDR1 MNHNS and CDR2 SASEGT.

This clone was seen only once. The chain recombines TRBV4-1 with TRBJ1-2; D may be TRBD1 (6 bases). The ends were cut back, 4 bases at V and 2 bases at J, with 14 bases in the middle. Germline values: CDR1 MGHRA, CDR2 YSYEKL. The CDR3 spans 15 residues. The CDR3 DNA reads as TGCGCCAGCAGCCTCAACCCCGGACAGAACTATGGCTACACCTTC. Encoded protein: CASSLNPGQNYGYTF.

This chain links TRBV30 with TRBJ2-7, with TRBD1 matching 10 bases. In germline, CDR1 is GTSNPN, CDR2 SVGIG (reference sequence). There are 12 residues in the CDR3. The V and J ends lost 8 bases and 9 bases, in that order; junction bases with no gene match: 10. CDR3 sequence (DNA): TGTGCCGCTCCGGGACAGGGGTTGGTGCAGTACTTC. It codes for CAAPGQGLVQYF.

V and J are TRBV5-1 and TRBJ2-1; 9 positions agree with TRBD2. Germline trimming cut 2 bases from V and 10 bases from J; bases unmatched to any gene: 4. CDR1 and CDR2 from the germline V gene are SGHRS and YFSETQ. The CDR3 extends over 13 amino acids. The CDR3 coding sequence is TGCGCCAGCAGCTTTAGCGGGAGTGGAGAGCAGTTCTTC. This translates into CASSFSGSGEQFF.

This clone was detected only a few times. The chain is built from TRBV10-1 and TRBJ2-2; a possible D gene is TRBD2 (7 bases). The CDR3 sequence is 15 residues long. Germline CDR1 and CDR2: WNHNN and SYGVQD (reference sequence). V was trimmed by 0 bases and J by 4 bases, leaving 9 bases between them. This CDR3 is CASSESRGRTGELFF. The CDR3 DNA reads as TGCGCCAGCAGTGAGTCGCGGGGGCGCACCGGGGAGCTGTTTTTT.